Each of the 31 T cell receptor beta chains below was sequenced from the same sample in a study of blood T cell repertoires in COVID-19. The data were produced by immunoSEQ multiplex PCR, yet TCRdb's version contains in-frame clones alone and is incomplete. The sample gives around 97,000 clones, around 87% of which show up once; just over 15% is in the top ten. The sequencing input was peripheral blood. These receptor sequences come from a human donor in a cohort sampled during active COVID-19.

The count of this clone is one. CDR3 DNA sequence: TGTGCCAGCAGCCACTTCTTAGGGAGGGGGAGTTCAACAACCTACAATGAGCAGTTCTTC. It specifies CASSHFLGRGSSTTYNEQFF. The chain links TRBV14 to TRBJ2-1; D is perhaps TRBD2 (7 bases). The V end lost 3 bases, the J end lost 2 bases, and 26 bases lay between the germline ends. Germline CDR1 reads SGHDN; CDR2 reads FVKESK. This CDR3 has 20 amino acids. The variable domain in full, completed from reference TRBV14 and TRBJ2-1, reads EAGVTQFPSHSVIEKGQTVTLRCDPISGHDNLYWYRRVMGKEIKFLLHFVKESKQDESGMPNNRFLAERTGGTYSTLKVQPAELEDSGVYFCASSHFLGRGSSTTYNEQFFGPGTRLTVL.

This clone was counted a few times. The CDR3, as DNA: TGTGCCAGCAGTTTAGTCCGGCACCGGGATCGGATCCCCTTTAGCTCCTATAATTCACCCCTCCACTTT. Protein: CASSLVRHRDRIPFSSYNSPLHF. The genes are TRBV28 and TRBJ1-6; no definite D call. Trimming shortened V by 2 bases and J by 0 bases, and 29 bases separated the two germline ends. Germline CDR1 MDHEN, CDR2 SYDVKM. This CDR3 comprises 23 residues. Drawing the rest from reference TRBV28 and TRBJ1-6, the complete variable domain is DVKVTQSSRYLVKRTGEKVFLECVQDMDHENMFWYRQDPGLGLRLIYFSYDVKMKEKGDIPEGYSVSREKKERFSLILESASTNQTSMYLCASSLVRHRDRIPFSSYNSPLHFGNGTRLTVT.

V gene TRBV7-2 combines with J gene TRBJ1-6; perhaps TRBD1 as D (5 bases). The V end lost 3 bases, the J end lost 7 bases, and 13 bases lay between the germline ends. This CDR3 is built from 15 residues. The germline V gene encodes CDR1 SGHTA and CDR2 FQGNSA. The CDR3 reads CASSFEVGGNSPLHF. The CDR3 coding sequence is TGTGCCAGCAGCTTTGAGGTTGGGGGGAATTCACCCCTCCACTTT.

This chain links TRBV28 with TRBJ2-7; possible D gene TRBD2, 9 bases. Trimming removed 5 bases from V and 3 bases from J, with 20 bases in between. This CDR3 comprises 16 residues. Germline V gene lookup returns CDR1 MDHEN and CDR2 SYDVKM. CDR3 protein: CASSRDSSGTGYEQYF. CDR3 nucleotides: TGTGCCAGCAGTCGGGATTCTAGCGGGACAGGCTACGAGCAGTACTTC.

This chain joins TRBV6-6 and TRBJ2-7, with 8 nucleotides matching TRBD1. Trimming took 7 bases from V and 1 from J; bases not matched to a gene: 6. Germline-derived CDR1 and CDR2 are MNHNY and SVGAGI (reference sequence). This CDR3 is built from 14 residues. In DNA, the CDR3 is TGTGCCAGCACCACGACAGGGGAATCCTACGAGCAGTACTTC. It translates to CASTTTGESYEQYF.

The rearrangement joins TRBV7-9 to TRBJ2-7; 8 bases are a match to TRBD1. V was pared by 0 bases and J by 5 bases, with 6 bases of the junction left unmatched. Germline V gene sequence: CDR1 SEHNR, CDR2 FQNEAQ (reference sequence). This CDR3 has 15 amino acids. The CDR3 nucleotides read TGTGCCAGCAGCTTAGCCCGGGACAGGCCTAACGAGCAGTACTTC. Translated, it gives CASSLARDRPNEQYF.

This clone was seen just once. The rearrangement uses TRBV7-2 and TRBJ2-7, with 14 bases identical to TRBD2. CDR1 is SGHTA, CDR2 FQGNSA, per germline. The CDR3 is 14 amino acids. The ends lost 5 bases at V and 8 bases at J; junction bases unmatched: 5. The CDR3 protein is CASSPGLAGDQQYF. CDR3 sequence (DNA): TGTGCCAGCAGCCCGGGACTAGCGGGAGACCAGCAGTACTTC.

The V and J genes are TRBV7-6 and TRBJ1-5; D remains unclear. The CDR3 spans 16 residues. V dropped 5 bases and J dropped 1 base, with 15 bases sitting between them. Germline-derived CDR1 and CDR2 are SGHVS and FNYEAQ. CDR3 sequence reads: CASSQVGGRSNQPQHF. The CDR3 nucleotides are TGTGCCAGCAGCCAGGTGGGAGGCCGGAGCAATCAGCCCCAGCATTTT.

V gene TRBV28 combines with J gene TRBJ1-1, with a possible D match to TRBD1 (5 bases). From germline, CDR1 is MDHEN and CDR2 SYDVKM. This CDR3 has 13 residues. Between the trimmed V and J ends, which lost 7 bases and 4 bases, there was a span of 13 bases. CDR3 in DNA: TGTGCCAGCACTATGGGACTTCCCACTGAAGCTTTCTTT. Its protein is CASTMGLPTEAFF.

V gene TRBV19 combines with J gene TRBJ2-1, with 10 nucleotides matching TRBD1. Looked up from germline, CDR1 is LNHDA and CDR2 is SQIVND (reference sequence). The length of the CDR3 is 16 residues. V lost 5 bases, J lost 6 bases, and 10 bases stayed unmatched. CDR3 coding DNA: TGTGCCAGTAGTCCTACTCCGGGACAGGGGTCCAATGAGCAGTTCTTC. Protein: CASSPTPGQGSNEQFF.

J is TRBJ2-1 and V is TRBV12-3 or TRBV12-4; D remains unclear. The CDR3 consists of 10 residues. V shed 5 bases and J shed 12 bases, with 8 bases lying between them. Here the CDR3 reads CASSLRSQFF. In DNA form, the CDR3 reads TGTGCCAGCAGTCTCAGGTCGCAGTTCTTC.

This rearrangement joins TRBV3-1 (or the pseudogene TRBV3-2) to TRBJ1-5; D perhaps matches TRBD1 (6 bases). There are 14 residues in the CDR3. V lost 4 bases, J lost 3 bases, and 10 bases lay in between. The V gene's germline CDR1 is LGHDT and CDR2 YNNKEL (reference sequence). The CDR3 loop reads CASSLGQINQPQHF. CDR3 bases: TGTGCCAGCAGCCTAGGACAGATCAATCAGCCCCAGCATTTT.

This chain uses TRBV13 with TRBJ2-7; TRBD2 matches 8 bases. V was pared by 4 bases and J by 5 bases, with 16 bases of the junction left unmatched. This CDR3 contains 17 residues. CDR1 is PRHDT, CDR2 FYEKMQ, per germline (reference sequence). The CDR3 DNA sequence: TGTGCCAGCAGCTCCAACCTGTTTACACTAGCGGAAAACGAGCAGTACTTC. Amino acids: CASSSNLFTLAENEQYF.

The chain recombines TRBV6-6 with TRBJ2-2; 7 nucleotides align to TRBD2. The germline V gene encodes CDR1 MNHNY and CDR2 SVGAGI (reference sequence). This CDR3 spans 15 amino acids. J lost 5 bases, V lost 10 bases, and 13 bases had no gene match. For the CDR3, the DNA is TGTGCCACCGATCCGTCGCGGGGGACTACCGGGGAGCTGTTTTTT. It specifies CATDPSRGTTGELFF.

Here the CDR3 DNA reads TGTGCCAGCTCATTAGAGGAGAACACTGAAGCTTTCTTT. Translating gives CASSLEENTEAFF. The chain is built from TRBV18 and TRBJ1-1; D is unclear. This CDR3 comprises 13 residues. The ends were cut back, 5 bases at V and 1 base at J, with 8 bases in the middle. Looked up from germline, CDR1 is KGHSH and CDR2 is LQKENI.

The CDR3 loop reads CASSVGDRPGYGYTF. In DNA, the CDR3 is TGTGCCAGCAGCGTAGGGGACAGGCCTGGTTATGGCTACACCTTC. V usage is TRBV9 and J usage is TRBJ1-2; 8 positions agree with TRBD1. Germline loops: CDR1 SGDLS, CDR2 YYNGEE. The V gene end was trimmed by 0 bases and the J gene end by 5 bases; junction bases not matched to a gene: 6. The CDR3 loop spans 15 amino acids.

The CDR3 nucleotides read TGTGCCAGCAGCCTCGGGAGTAGTGGGGCCAACGTCCTGACTTTC. Encoded protein: CASSLGSSGANVLTF. V is TRBV11-2 and J is TRBJ2-6; D perhaps matches TRBD2 (6 bases). The CDR3 length is 15 residues. The germline V gene encodes CDR1 SGHAT and CDR2 FQNNGV. V lost 5 bases and J 3 bases, leaving 11 bases between the germline ends.

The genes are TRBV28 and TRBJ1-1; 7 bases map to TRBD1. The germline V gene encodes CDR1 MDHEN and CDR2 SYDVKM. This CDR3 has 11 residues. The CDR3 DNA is TGTGGGACAGGAGAGAACACTGAAGCTTTCTTT. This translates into CGTGENTEAFF.

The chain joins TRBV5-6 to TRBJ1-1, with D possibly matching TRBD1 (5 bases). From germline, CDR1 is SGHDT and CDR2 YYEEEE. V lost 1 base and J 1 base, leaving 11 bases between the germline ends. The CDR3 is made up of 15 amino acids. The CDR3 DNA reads TGTGCCAGCAGCTTGTACGCGGGGGGGAACACTGAAGCTTTCTTT. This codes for CASSLYAGGNTEAFF.

In nucleotides, the CDR3 is TGTGCCAGCAGTCAGGGGCGGAGGGAGACCCAGTACTTC. Translated, it gives CASSQGRRETQYF. The rearrangement uses TRBV2 and TRBJ2-5, with D tentatively TRBD1 (6 bases). This CDR3 has 13 amino acids. Germline values: CDR1 SNHLY, CDR2 FYNNEI. With 5 bases removed from V and 5 bases from J, the gap between germline ends came to 12 bases. Drawing the rest from reference TRBV2 and TRBJ2-5, the complete variable domain is EPEVTQTPSHQVTQMGQEVILRCVPISNHLYFYWYRQILGQKVEFLVSFYNNEISEKSEIFDDQFSVERPDGSNFTLKIRSTKLEDSAMYFCASSQGRRETQYFGPGTRLLVL.

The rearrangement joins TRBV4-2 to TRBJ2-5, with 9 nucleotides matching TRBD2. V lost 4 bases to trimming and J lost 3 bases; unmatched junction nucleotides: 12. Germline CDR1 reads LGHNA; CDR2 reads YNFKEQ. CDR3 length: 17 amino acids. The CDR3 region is CASSRTWGSGGEETQYF. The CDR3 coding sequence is TGTGCCAGCAGCCGCACCTGGGGTAGCGGGGGTGAAGAGACCCAGTACTTC.

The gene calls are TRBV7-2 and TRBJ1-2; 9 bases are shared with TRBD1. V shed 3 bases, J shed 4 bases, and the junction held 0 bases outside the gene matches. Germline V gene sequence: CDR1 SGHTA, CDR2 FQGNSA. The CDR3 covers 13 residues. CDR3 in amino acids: CASSLDRGYGYTF. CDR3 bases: TGTGCCAGCAGCTTGGACAGGGGCTATGGCTACACCTTC.

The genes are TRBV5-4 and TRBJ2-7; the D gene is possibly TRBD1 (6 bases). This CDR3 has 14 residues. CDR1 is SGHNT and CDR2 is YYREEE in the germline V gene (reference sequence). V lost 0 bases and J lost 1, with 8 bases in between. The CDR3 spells CASSLAQGSYEQYF. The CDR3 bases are TGTGCCAGCAGCTTGGCACAGGGTTCCTACGAGCAGTACTTC.

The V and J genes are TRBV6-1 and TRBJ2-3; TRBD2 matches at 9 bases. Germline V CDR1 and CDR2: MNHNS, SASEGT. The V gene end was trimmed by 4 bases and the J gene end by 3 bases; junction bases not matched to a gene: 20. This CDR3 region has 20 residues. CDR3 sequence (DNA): TGTGCCAGCAGTGTAAGACGGCAGCGGGGGGCATCTCACAGGACAGATACGCAGTATTTT. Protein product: CASSVRRQRGASHRTDTQYF.

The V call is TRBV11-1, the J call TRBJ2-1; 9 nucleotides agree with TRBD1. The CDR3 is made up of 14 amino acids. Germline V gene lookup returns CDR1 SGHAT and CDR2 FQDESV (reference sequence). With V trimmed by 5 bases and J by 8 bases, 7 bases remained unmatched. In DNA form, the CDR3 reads TGTGCCAGCAGCCGGGACAGGGAGGCGCATGAGCAGTTCTTC. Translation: CASSRDREAHEQFF.

The CDR3 is CASSIRTGIFFGYTF. The CDR3 DNA follows: TGTGCCAGCTCAATACGGACAGGGATTTTTTTTGGCTACACCTTC. The chain combines TRBV18 with TRBJ1-2, with TRBD1 matching 8 bases. The CDR3 covers 15 residues. The V segment lost 5 bases and the J segment 7 bases; nucleotides outside the gene matches: 12. Looked up from germline, CDR1 is KGHSH and CDR2 is LQKENI.

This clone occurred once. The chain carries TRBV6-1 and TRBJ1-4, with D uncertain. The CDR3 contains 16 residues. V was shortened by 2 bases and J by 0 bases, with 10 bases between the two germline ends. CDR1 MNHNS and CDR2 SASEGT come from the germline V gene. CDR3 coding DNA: TGTGCCAGCAGTGAAACCCCTGCGGCAACTAATGAAAAACTGTTTTTT. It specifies CASSETPAATNEKLFF.

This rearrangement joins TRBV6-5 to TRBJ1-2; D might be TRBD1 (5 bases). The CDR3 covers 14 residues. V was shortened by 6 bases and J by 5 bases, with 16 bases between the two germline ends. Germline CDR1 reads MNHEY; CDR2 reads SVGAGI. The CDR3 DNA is TGTGCCAGCAGAAGAGACAGTAACGAATATGGCTACACCTTC. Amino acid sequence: CASRRDSNEYGYTF.

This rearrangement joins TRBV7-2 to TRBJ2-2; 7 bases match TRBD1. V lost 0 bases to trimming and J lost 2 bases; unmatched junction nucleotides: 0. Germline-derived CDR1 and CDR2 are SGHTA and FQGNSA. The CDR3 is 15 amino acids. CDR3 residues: CASSLAGGNTGELFF. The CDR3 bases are TGTGCCAGCAGCTTAGCAGGGGGCAACACCGGGGAGCTGTTTTTT.

The DNA of the CDR3 is TGTGCCAGCAGCGTAGCTACAGGAGGGTGGGGAAGCTACACCTTC. This gives the protein CASSVATGGWGSYTF. The chain carries TRBV9 and TRBJ1-2, with D possibly being TRBD1 (5 bases). The CDR3 covers 15 residues. The V end lost 0 bases, the J end lost 9 bases, and 18 bases lay between the germline ends. The germline V gene has CDR1 SGDLS and CDR2 YYNGEE.

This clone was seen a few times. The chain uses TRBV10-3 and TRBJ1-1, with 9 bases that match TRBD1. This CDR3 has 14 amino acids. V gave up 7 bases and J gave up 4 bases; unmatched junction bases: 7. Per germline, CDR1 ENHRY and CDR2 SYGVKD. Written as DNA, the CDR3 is TGTGCCATCATGGAGGGACAGGGTTTCACTGAAGCTTTCTTT. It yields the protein CAIMEGQGFTEAFF.